The count of the clone carrying this T cell receptor beta chain is one. Its antigen is unidentified. This sample stems from a study of T cell responses to AZD1222 COVID-19 vaccine. Study-level points and caveats: Spike-specific TCRs gained breadth and depth after people received two AZD1222 doses. All repertoire sampling was performed exclusively after the peak T cell response. Among spike-specific TCRs, nearly half reportedly target unmutated variant regions.

V was shortened by 1 base and J by 5 bases, with 12 bases between the two germline ends. This CDR3 is built from 14 residues. Looked up from germline, CDR1 is LGHNA and CDR2 is YSLEER. Data came from immunoSEQ multiplex PCR; TCRdb stores just in-frame clones and leaves some out. This repertoire shows around 110,000 clones, 90% found once; its top ten account for less than 6%. Sequencing was performed on peripheral blood, taken on day 0 of AZD1222 vaccination. The rearrangement joins TRBV4-3 to TRBJ2-7; no definite D call. The clonotype originates from an adult in good health. CDR3 in DNA: TGCGCCAGCAGCCAAGGAGTCGCAGTCCACGAGCAGTACTTC. Translation: CASSQGVAVHEQYF.